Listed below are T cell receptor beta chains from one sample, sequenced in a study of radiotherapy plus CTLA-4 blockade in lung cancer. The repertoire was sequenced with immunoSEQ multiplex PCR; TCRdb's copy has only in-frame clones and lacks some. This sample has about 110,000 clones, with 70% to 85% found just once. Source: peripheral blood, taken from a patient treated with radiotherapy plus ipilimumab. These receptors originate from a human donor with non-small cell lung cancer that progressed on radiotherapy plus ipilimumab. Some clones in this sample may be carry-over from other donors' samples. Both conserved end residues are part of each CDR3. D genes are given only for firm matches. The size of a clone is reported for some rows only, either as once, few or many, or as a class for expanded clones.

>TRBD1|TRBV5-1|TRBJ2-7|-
TGCGCCAGCAGCTTGGTCACAGGTCCCTGGACAGGGGTCTACGAGCAGTACTTC
CASSLVTGPWTGVYEQYF
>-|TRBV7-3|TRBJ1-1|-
TGTGCCAGCAGCACCTTAGTCAACACTGAAGCTTTCTTT
CASSTLVNTEAFF
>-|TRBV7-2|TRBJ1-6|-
TGTGCCAGCAGCTTACTGCCGGGGGCAGGGGCTTCACCCCTCCACTTT
CASSLLPGAGASPLHF
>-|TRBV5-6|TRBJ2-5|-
TGTGCCAGCAGCTGGGGGGAGGAGACCCAGTACTTC
CASSWGEETQYF
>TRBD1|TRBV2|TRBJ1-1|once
TGTGCCAGCAGTACAGGGGGCTTGAACACTGAAGCTTTCTTT
CASSTGGLNTEAFF
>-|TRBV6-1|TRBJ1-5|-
TGTGCCAGCACCCCAGCTTGGGGGGGCAATCAGCCCCAGCATTTT
CASTPAWGGNQPQHF
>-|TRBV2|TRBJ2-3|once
TGTGCCAGCAGGTGGACAGCCTTTACGCAGTATTTT
CASRWTAFTQYF
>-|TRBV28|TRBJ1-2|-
TGTGCCAGCAGTCCTAACTCCGTTGGTGGCTATGGCTACACCTTC
CASSPNSVGGYGYTF
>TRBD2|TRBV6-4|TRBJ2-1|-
TGTGCCAGCAGTGAGCTAGCGGGGGCCTACAATGAGCAGTTCTTC
CASSELAGAYNEQFF
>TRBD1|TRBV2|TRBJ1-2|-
TGTGCCAGCAGTGAAGGAGCAGGGGGCGGTTATGGCTACACCTTC
CASSEGAGGGYGYTF
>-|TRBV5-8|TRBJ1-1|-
TGTGCCAGCAGCTGGAGGGGATTGAACACTGAAGCTTTCTTT
CASSWRGLNTEAFF
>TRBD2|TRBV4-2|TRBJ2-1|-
TGTGCCAGCAGCAGCCAGCGGGGGGGGTCCTACAATGAGCAGTTCTTC
CASSSQRGGSYNEQFF
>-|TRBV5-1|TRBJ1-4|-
TGCGCCAGCAGCTTTGGCGGGAGGGGTGAAAAACTGTTTTTT
CASSFGGRGEKLFF